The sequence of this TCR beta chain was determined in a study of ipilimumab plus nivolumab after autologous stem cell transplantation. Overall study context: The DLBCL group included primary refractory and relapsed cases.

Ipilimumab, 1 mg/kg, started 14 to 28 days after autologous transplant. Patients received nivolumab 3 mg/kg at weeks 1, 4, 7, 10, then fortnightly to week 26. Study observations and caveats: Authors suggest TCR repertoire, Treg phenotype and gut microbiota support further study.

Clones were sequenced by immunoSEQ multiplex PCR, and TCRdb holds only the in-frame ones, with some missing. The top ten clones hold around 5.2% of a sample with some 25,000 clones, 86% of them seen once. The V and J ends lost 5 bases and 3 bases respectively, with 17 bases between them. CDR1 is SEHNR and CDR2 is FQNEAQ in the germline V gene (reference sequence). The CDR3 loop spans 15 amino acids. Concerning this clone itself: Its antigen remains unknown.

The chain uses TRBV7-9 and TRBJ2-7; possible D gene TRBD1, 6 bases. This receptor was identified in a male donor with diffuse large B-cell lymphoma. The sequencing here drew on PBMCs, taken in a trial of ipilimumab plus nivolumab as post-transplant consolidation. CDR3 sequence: CASSEQGSTYYEQYF. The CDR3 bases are TGTGCCAGCAGCGAACAGGGATCCACTTACTACGAGCAGTACTTC.